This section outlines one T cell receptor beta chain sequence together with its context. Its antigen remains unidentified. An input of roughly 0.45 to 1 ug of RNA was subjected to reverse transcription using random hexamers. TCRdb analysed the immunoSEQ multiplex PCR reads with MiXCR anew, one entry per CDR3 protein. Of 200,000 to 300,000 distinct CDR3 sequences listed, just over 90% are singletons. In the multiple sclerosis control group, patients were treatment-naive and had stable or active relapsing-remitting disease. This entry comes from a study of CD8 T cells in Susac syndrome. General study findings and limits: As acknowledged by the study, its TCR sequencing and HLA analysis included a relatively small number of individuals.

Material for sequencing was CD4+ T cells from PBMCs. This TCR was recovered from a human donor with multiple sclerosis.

CDR3 residues: CASRRALAGVHLETQYF. The CDR3 DNA sequence: TGCGCCAGCCGACGGGCACTAGCGGGAGTCCACCTGGAGACCCAGTACTTC. This chain uses TRBV5-1 with TRBJ2-5, with 11 bases fitting TRBD2. Germline V lookup: CDR1 SGHRS, CDR2 YFSETQ. The CDR3 is made up of 17 amino acids. The ends lost 7 bases at V and 5 bases at J; junction bases unmatched: 16.